The rows below give T cell receptor beta chains drawn from one sample of a study of blood T cell repertoires in COVID-19. The protocol was immunoSEQ multiplex PCR, while the TCRdb copy is restricted to in-frame clones and leaves out a portion. There are approximately 46,000 clones in the sample; approximately 85% occur only once, and over 9% lies in the top ten. Sequenced material: peripheral blood. The receptor set was obtained from a human donor in a cohort sampled during active COVID-19. CDR3s include the opening cysteine and the closing phenylalanine or tryptophan. A D gene is named only where the DNA matches it firmly. Expanded clones get a size class; other rows say once, few or many, or leave the size out.

>-|TRBV7-2|TRBD1|TRBJ1-1|13
TGTGCCAGCAGCTACAGGGGGCGGACTGAAGCTTTCTTT
CASSYRGRTEAFF
>-|TRBV12-3/TRBV12-4|-|TRBJ1-1|13
TGTGCCAGCAGTTTGAGTGGGAACACTGAAGCTTTCTTT
CASSLSGNTEAFF
>-|TRBV7-4|-|TRBJ1-4|12
TGTGCCAGCAGCGAAAACAGGTCAGGGGTGTTTTTT
CASSENRSGVFF
>-|TRBV9|TRBD1|TRBJ1-2|14
TGTGCCAGCAGCCCAGGGACAGGGTTTATGGGCTACACCTTC
CASSPGTGFMGYTF
>-|TRBV7-2|TRBD1|TRBJ2-3|17
TGTGCCAGCAGCCAAACCGGGACAGGGGGAAGGTCAGATACGCAGTATTTT
CASSQTGTGGRSDTQYF
>-|TRBV11-2|TRBD1|TRBJ2-1|18
TGTGCCAGCAGCTTAAGGGACAGGGGCTTCCGCTCCTACAATGAGCAGTTCTTC
CASSLRDRGFRSYNEQFF
>-|TRBV7-8|TRBD2|TRBJ2-2|12
TGTGCCAGCAGCCCGGGGGGAGGGGAGCTGTTTTTT
CASSPGGGELFF
>few|TRBV5-8|TRBD1|TRBJ2-5|16
TGTGCCAGCAGCGTGCGCCCAGGGGGCTTCCAAGAGACCCAGTACTTC
CASSVRPGGFQETQYF
>-|TRBV3-1/TRBV3-2|TRBD2|TRBJ2-1|15
TGTGCCAGCAGGCAAGCGGGGGGGCTAGGCAATGAGCAGTTCTTC
CASRQAGGLGNEQFF
>-|TRBV11-3|-|TRBJ2-1|14
TGTGCCAGCAGCTTTTCAGGGGCGAACAATGAGCAGTTCTTC
CASSFSGANNEQFF
>few|TRBV19|-|TRBJ2-7|13
TGTGCCAGTAGCATGGACAGCTTCTACGAGCAGTACTTC
CASSMDSFYEQYF
>-|TRBV10-3|TRBD1|TRBJ2-2|15
TGTGCCATCAGTGAGTTCACAGGGGGAACCGGGGAGCTGTTTTTT
CAISEFTGGTGELFF
>-|TRBV19|TRBD2|TRBJ2-7|17
TGTGCCAGTAGTATAGGCGGACTAGCGGGGGCCAGTTACGAGCAGTACTTC
CASSIGGLAGASYEQYF
>-|TRBV23-1|TRBD2|TRBJ2-5|16
TGCGCCAGCAGTCAATTCAGGCGGGGGGGCCCTGAGACCCAGTACTTC
CASSQFRRGGPETQYF
>-|TRBV5-1|-|TRBJ1-1|15
TGCGCCAGCAGCCTGCGCCCGGGTCTGAACACTGAAGCTTTCTTT
CASSLRPGLNTEAFF
>-|TRBV20-1|TRBD1|TRBJ2-5|11
TGCAGTGCCCGGGACAGGGTGTCCCAGTACTTC
CSARDRVSQYF
>few|TRBV14|-|TRBJ1-1|13
TGTGCCAGCAGCCTAACTAGGGCGTCTGAAGCTTTCTTT
CASSLTRASEAFF
>-|TRBV18|TRBD2|TRBJ2-1|17
TGTGCCAGCTCACCCGACGTGAGCGGGGGGGCCTTGGGGGAGCAGTTCTTC
CASSPDVSGGALGEQFF
>-|TRBV7-9|TRBD1|TRBJ1-6|15
TGTGCCAGCAGCTTAGGGGGGACAGGGCATTCACCCCTCCACTTT
CASSLGGTGHSPLHF
>-|TRBV10-3|-|TRBJ1-4|15
TGTGCCATCAGTGGGTCGAGACAGAATAATGAAAAACTGTTTTTT
CAISGSRQNNEKLFF
>-|TRBV18|-|TRBJ1-1|16
TGTGCCAGCTCACCTTTGTCAGGGTGGTCGAACACTGAAGCTTTCTTT
CASSPLSGWSNTEAFF
>-|TRBV5-1|TRBD2|TRBJ2-3|16
TGCGCCAGCAGCGAGGCTAGCGGGGGGGCAGGAGATACGCAGTATTTT
CASSEASGGAGDTQYF
>-|TRBV5-1|TRBD1|TRBJ1-5|14
TGCGCCAGCAGCTTGGAACAGGGGGGTCAGCCCCAGCATTTT
CASSLEQGGQPQHF
>-|TRBV5-6|TRBD1|TRBJ1-1|13
TGTGCCAGCAGCTTGCGGACAGGCATAAAAGCTTTCTTT
CASSLRTGIKAFF
>-|TRBV5-1|TRBD1|TRBJ2-2|15
TGCGCCAGCAGCTCACAGGGGACGAACACCGGGGAGCTGTTTTTT
CASSSQGTNTGELFF
>-|TRBV18|-|TRBJ1-2|12
TGTGCCAGCTCACGCCAGGAAGGAGGCTACACCTTC
CASSRQEGGYTF
>-|TRBV15|-|TRBJ1-1|15
TGTGCCACCAGCCCAGACGGCGGCCTTGGCACTGAAGCTTTCTTT
CATSPDGGLGTEAFF